Listed below are T cell receptor beta chains from one sample, sequenced in a study of regulatory T cells in long-lasting Graves disease. TCRdb analysed the multiplex PCR reads with MiXCR anew, one entry per CDR3 protein. The sample records about 430,000 distinct CDR3 sequences, 21% being singletons. The source material was peripheral blood mononuclear cells (PBMCs), sampled when the disease was refractory, from a patient treated with antithyroid drugs. These receptors all come from a female donor with Graves disease. Each CDR3 is given with its conserved first and last residue. A D gene is named only where the DNA matches it firmly. Clone size appears in some rows only: once, few, many, or a class for an expanded clone.

>many|12|NA|TRBV20-1|TRBJ2-5
TGCAGTGCTCGGACTAATGAAGAGACCCAGTACTTC
CSARTNEETQYF
>many|15|TRBD1|TRBV7-2|TRBJ1-2
TGTGCCAGCAGCTTAGAGACGGACAGGGCCTATGGCTACACCTTC
CASSLETDRAYGYTF
>many|12|NA|TRBV28|TRBJ2-7
TGTGCCAGCAGTGATACAGGTCACGAGCAGTACTTC
CASSDTGHEQYF
>NA|13|NA|TRBV6-1|TRBJ1-5
TGTGCCAGCAGTGAAGGGATCAATCAGCCCCAGCATTTT
CASSEGINQPQHF
>many|14|NA|TRBV10-3|TRBJ2-7
TGTGCCATCAGTGGAGTAGGAAGGGACTACGAGCAGTACTTC
CAISGVGRDYEQYF
>NA|15|TRBD1|TRBV2|TRBJ2-7
TGTGCCAGCATGAGAACGGGACAGGGGCCCTACGAGCAGTACTTC
CASMRTGQGPYEQYF
>NA|16|NA|TRBV11-2|TRBJ2-3
TGTGCCAGCAGCCCACAGTATAGCATGGGCACAGATACGCAGTATTTT
CASSPQYSMGTDTQYF
>many|13|NA|TRBV19|TRBJ2-7
TGTGCCAGTAGCCCTGACAGAACCTACGAGCAGTACTTC
CASSPDRTYEQYF
>NA|15|TRBD2|TRBV19|TRBJ2-1
TGTGCCAGTAGTATCCGGACTAGCGGTTACAATGAGCAGTTCTTC
CASSIRTSGYNEQFF
>many|12|NA|TRBV7-8|TRBJ1-2
TGTGCCAGCAGCTTAGACGTCCGTGGCTACACCTTC
CASSLDVRGYTF
>many|16|TRBD2|TRBV7-9|TRBJ2-7
TGTGCCAGCAGCTTAAGTGTGGGACTAGCAGAGTACGAGCAGTACTTC
CASSLSVGLAEYEQYF
>many|15|TRBD2|TRBV7-2|TRBJ2-7
TGTGCCAGCAGCTTAGCGCTAGCGGGATTCCCCGAGCAGTACTTC
CASSLALAGFPEQYF
>many|14|NA|TRBV19|TRBJ2-5
TGTGCCAGTAGTATAAACCGGGACGGCAAGACCCAGTACTTC
CASSINRDGKTQYF
>many|22|NA|TRBV12-5|TRBJ1-1
TGTGCTAGTGGTTTGGCTCTGGAGGTAATTTGCTTTGGAGGGAAGCTGAACACTGAAGCTTTCTTT
CASGLALEVICFGGKLNTEAFF
>many|15|NA|TRBV28|TRBJ1-2
TGTGCCAGCAGTCCCCCCGAAGGACAAATCTATGGCTACACCTTC
CASSPPEGQIYGYTF
>NA|15|NA|TRBV5-1|TRBJ1-1
TGCGCCAGCAGCCTTGGGGTGAGAGCAAACACTGAAGCTTTCTTT
CASSLGVRANTEAFF
>NA|18|NA|TRBV19|TRBJ2-6
TGTGCCAGTAGTCCCCGGGGTAGCTCGGACTCTGGGGCCAACGTCCTGACTTTC
CASSPRGSSDSGANVLTF
>many|17|TRBD2|TRBV28|TRBJ2-7
TGTGCCAGCAGTTTATTAGCTAGCGGGAGCGCCGCCTACGAGCAGTACTTC
CASSLLASGSAAYEQYF
>NA|13|NA|TRBV6-2/TRBV6-3|TRBJ2-3
TGTGCCAGCAGTGAAGGAGAGGGTGATACGCAGTATTTT
CASSEGEGDTQYF
>NA|13|TRBD1|TRBV5-4|TRBJ1-2
TGTGCCAGCAGCCTGACAGGGTCCCTCGGCTACACCTTC
CASSLTGSLGYTF
>NA|14|NA|TRBV11-2|TRBJ1-1
TGTGCCAGCAGTTACGACGGAAAGAACACTGAAGCTTTCTTT
CASSYDGKNTEAFF
>few|12|NA|TRBV2|TRBJ2-7
TGTGCCAGCAGTGAAACTCAGGGTCCCTCCTGGTTC
CASSETQGPSWF
>many|20|NA|TRBV28|TRBJ1-2
TGTGCCAGCAGTTTAGAAGAATTTGGGCCCCCCAATATACTTAACTATGGCTACACCTTC
CASSLEEFGPPNILNYGYTF
>many|16|TRBD2|TRBV11-2|TRBJ2-5
TGTGCCAGCAGCTTAGATTTCGGGGGGGGCCAAGAGACCCAGTACTTC
CASSLDFGGGQETQYF
>many|16|TRBD2|TRBV24-1|TRBJ2-5
TGTGCCACCAGTGGACTAGCGGGAGGCCCGCAAGAGACCCAGTACTTC
CATSGLAGGPQETQYF
>many|11|NA|TRBV28|TRBJ2-7
TGTGCCACCAGAAGCCTCTACGAGCAGTACTTC
CATRSLYEQYF
>NA|15|NA|TRBV4-1|TRBJ2-7
TGCGCCAGCAGCATCTCGACAGGTTTGATCGACGAGCAGTACTTC
CASSISTGLIDEQYF
>many|14|TRBD2|TRBV5-1|TRBJ2-7
TGCGCCAGCAGCCCAGGACTAGCGGCGGCCGAGCAGTACTTC
CASSPGLAAAEQYF
>many|12|NA|TRBV28|TRBJ1-2
TGTGCCAGCATAAACGGATATACGGGCTACACCTTC
CASINGYTGYTF
>few|17|TRBD1|TRBV24-1|TRBJ2-2
TGTGCCACCAGTGACCTATACAGGGGGACGAACACCGGGGAGCTGTTTTTT
CATSDLYRGTNTGELFF
>many|16|TRBD1|TRBV6-5|TRBJ1-4
TGTGCCAGCAGTTACACGAAGACAGGGAGAGGTGAAAAACTGTTTTTT
CASSYTKTGRGEKLFF
>few|15|NA|TRBV5-6|TRBJ2-7
TGTGCCAGCAGTTCCTCCCACCGCCCTCCTTACGAGCAGTACTTC
CASSSSHRPPYEQYF
>few|14|TRBD1|TRBV6-1|TRBJ2-5
TGTGCCAGTCAGAGACAGGGGGCGGGAGAGACCCAGTACTTC
CASQRQGAGETQYF
>NA|14|TRBD1|TRBV6-1|TRBJ2-1
TGTGCCAGCAGGCCGGGACAGGGGATCGATGAGCAGTTCTTC
CASRPGQGIDEQFF
>NA|18|TRBD1|TRBV20-1|TRBJ1-6
TGCAGTGCTAGAGCTCAAGGGACAGGGAGGATCGGTAATTCACCCCTCCACTTT
CSARAQGTGRIGNSPLHF
>few|15|TRBD1|TRBV11-2|TRBJ1-5
TGTGCCAGCAGCTTAGCAGGGGGGCCCAATCAGCCCCAGCATTTT
CASSLAGGPNQPQHF
>few|12|NA|TRBV29-1|TRBJ2-5
TGCAGCGCTCGACAGCACCAAGAGACCCAGTACTTC
CSARQHQETQYF
>many|16|TRBD2|TRBV28|TRBJ2-2
TGTGCCAGCAGCCCCACTAGCGGGACGAACACCGGGGAGCTGTTTTTT
CASSPTSGTNTGELFF
>many|14|TRBD1|TRBV11-3|TRBJ2-5
TGTGCCAGCAGCCAGACAGGGAAACAAGAGACCCAGTACTTC
CASSQTGKQETQYF
>many|15|TRBD2|TRBV12-3/TRBV12-4|TRBJ2-2
TGTGCCACGTCAACTAGCGGGAGGGACACCGGGGAGCTGTTTTTT
CATSTSGRDTGELFF
>NA|15|NA|TRBV4-1|TRBJ1-6
TGCGCCAGCAGCCACCTGACAGGAAGTAATTCACCCCTCCACTTT
CASSHLTGSNSPLHF
>NA|16|NA|TRBV9|TRBJ2-7
TGTGCCAGCAGCGCGACAGGTCGGGCGAGCTCCTACGAGCAGTACTTC
CASSATGRASSYEQYF
>NA|15|TRBD1|TRBV5-1|TRBJ1-5
TGCGCCAGCAGCTTGGAGACAGGGGGCGATCAGCCCCAGCATTTT
CASSLETGGDQPQHF
>many|15|NA|TRBV12-3/TRBV12-4|TRBJ2-7
TGTGCCAGCAGTTTATGGACACCCTCACCCTACGAGCAGTACTTC
CASSLWTPSPYEQYF